The T cell receptor (beta chain) under discussion was sequenced for a study of T cell changes during pregnancy in multiple sclerosis. In germline, CDR1 is LNHDA, CDR2 SQIVND (reference sequence). This CDR3 comprises 14 residues. Trimming at V came to 3 bases and at J to 3 bases, leaving 5 bases not matched to a gene. Assay: immunoSEQ multiplex PCR; the TCRdb copy retains only in-frame clones and omits some. Of 55,000 to 80,000 clones in the sample, around 93% are singletons; the top ten hold roughly 3.1%. The source of this sequence is a female donor with multiple sclerosis, enrolled in a pregnancy study. This chain connects TRBV19 to TRBJ2-7; 7 nucleotides agree with TRBD2. The source was CD8+ T cells from peripheral blood mononuclear cells, collected in the second trimester of pregnancy. CDR3 in amino acids: CASSILSGGYEQYF. The DNA of the CDR3 is TGTGCCAGTAGTATTCTCTCGGGGGGCTACGAGCAGTACTTC.